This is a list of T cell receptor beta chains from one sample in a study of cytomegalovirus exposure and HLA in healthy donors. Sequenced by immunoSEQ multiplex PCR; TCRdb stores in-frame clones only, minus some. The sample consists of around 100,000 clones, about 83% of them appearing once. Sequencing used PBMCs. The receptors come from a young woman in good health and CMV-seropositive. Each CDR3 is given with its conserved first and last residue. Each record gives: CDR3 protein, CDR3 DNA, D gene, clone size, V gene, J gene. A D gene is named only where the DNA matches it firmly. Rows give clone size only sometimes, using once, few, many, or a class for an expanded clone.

CASSLRLELRNEQFF	TGCGCCAGCAGCCTAAGACTAGAATTGAGGAATGAGCAGTTCTTC	-	-	TRBV4-1	TRBJ2-1
CASSRTGNSNEQYF	TGTGCCAGCAGCAGGACAGGGAATTCCAACGAGCAGTACTTC	TRBD1	-	TRBV9	TRBJ2-7
CASSIDRGSYNEQFF	TGTGCCAGCAGCATCGACAGGGGATCCTACAATGAGCAGTTCTTC	TRBD1	-	TRBV7-8	TRBJ2-1
CASSSLSGDNDEQYF	TGTGCCAGCAGCTCTTTATCAGGGGATAACGACGAGCAGTACTTC	-	-	TRBV13	TRBJ2-7
CASSQDSGAGGLTPSPHEQFF	TGTGCCAGCAGCCAAGATTCTGGGGCGGGGGGCCTCACCCCCTCGCCCCATGAGCAGTTCTTC	TRBD2	-	TRBV4-2	TRBJ2-1
CASTRDSRRSTF	TGTGCCAGCACCCGGGACTCAAGGAGGAGCACCTTC	-	-	TRBV2	TRBJ1-2
CASLTPRQAGMNTEAFF	TGTGCCAGTCTCACCCCTAGGCAGGCGGGGATGAACACTGAAGCTTTCTTT	-	-	TRBV6-7	TRBJ1-1
CASSPFRAMNTEAFF	TGCGCCAGCAGCCCATTCAGGGCCATGAACACTGAAGCTTTCTTT	-	once	TRBV4-1	TRBJ1-1
CSVDRRGGIGETQYF	TGCAGCGTTGATCGGCGGGGGGGGATTGGAGAGACCCAGTACTTC	TRBD2	-	TRBV29-1	TRBJ2-5
CASSVSGASYEQYF	TGTGCCAGCAGCGTTAGCGGGGCGTCCTACGAGCAGTACTTC	TRBD2	-	TRBV7-9	TRBJ2-7
CASKGFPYEQYF	TGTGCCAGCAAGGGGTTCCCCTACGAGCAGTACTTC	-	-	TRBV28	TRBJ2-7
CASREGHNSGNTIYF	TGTGCCAGCAGAGAGGGACACAACTCTGGAAACACCATATATTTT	-	-	TRBV2	TRBJ1-3
CANSPDRPGGYTF	TGTGCCAACAGTCCGGACAGGCCGGGGGGCTACACCTTC	TRBD1	-	TRBV25-1	TRBJ1-2
CASSLDRGSARYEQYF	TGTGCCAGCAGCTTAGATCGGGGAAGCGCTCGGTACGAGCAGTACTTC	-	-	TRBV7-9	TRBJ2-7
CASRGLLTGGSGNTIYF	TGTGCCAGCAGAGGCCTACTGACAGGGGGTAGTGGAAACACCATATATTTT	TRBD1	-	TRBV2	TRBJ1-3
CASSARRGSTDTQYF	TGTGCCAGCAGCGCACGGCGGGGGAGCACAGATACGCAGTATTTT	TRBD2	-	TRBV9	TRBJ2-3
CASSQGTGNQETQYF	TGTGCCAGCAGCCAAGGGACAGGGAACCAAGAGACCCAGTACTTC	TRBD1	-	TRBV4-2	TRBJ2-5
CASSPTGDRGAFF	TGTGCCAGCTCACCTACCGGAGACAGGGGCGCTTTCTTT	TRBD1	few	TRBV18	TRBJ1-1
CASSRGGEGTEAFF	TGTGCCAGCAGCCGAGGAGGGGAGGGCACTGAAGCTTTCTTT	-	-	TRBV28	TRBJ1-1
CASSGESVGRGREAFF	TGCGCCAGCAGTGGGGAGTCCGTGGGCAGGGGGCGAGAAGCTTTCTTT	TRBD1	-	TRBV10-1	TRBJ1-1
CASSQTTGARGAFF	TGTGCCAGCAGTCAAACGACAGGGGCGAGAGGTGCTTTCTTT	TRBD1	-	TRBV28	TRBJ1-1
CASSQGEDQPQHF	TGTGCCAGCAGCCAGGGAGAGGATCAGCCCCAGCATTTT	-	once	TRBV14	TRBJ1-5
CASSLDRASIYEQYF	TGTGCCAGCAGTTTGGACAGGGCCTCTATCTACGAGCAGTACTTC	TRBD1	-	TRBV6-5	TRBJ2-7
CASSLGLAGTKSLYEQYF	TGTGCCAGCAGCCTGGGACTAGCGGGAACTAAGTCCCTCTACGAGCAGTACTTC	TRBD2	-	TRBV5-5	TRBJ2-7
CASSPSGSRGYNEQFF	TGTGCCAGCAGCCCTAGCGGATCTCGGGGGTACAATGAGCAGTTCTTC	TRBD2	-	TRBV7-9	TRBJ2-1
CASLRDSPVWETQYF	TGTGCCAGTTTACGAGACAGTCCGGTCTGGGAGACCCAGTACTTC	-	few	TRBV10-3	TRBJ2-5
CASSLTGGPETQYF	TGTGCCAGTAGCTTGACAGGGGGACCAGAGACCCAGTACTTC	TRBD1	-	TRBV19	TRBJ2-5
CASSSGPPYEQYF	TGTGCCAGCAGTTCAGGGCCCCCCTACGAGCAGTACTTC	-	-	TRBV6-5	TRBJ2-7
CASSLSGGGNQPQHF	TGTGCCAGCAGTTTATCTGGCGGCGGAAATCAGCCCCAGCATTTT	-	-	TRBV27	TRBJ1-5
CAWNFGLNTEAFF	TGTGCCTGGAATTTTGGGCTGAACACTGAAGCTTTCTTT	-	-	TRBV30	TRBJ1-1
CASSVGTGGDSPLHF	TGTGCCAGCAGCGTAGGGACAGGGGGAGATTCACCCCTCCACTTT	TRBD1	-	TRBV6-6	TRBJ1-6
CASRTDSSSYNEQFF	TGTGCCAGCAGAACCGACAGCAGCTCCTACAATGAGCAGTTCTTC	-	-	TRBV6-4	TRBJ2-1
CASSIRENTEAFF	TGTGCCAGCAGCATCCGGGAGAACACTGAAGCTTTCTTT	-	-	TRBV5-6	TRBJ1-1
CASSLDRGFQPQHF	TGTGCCAGCAGCCTCGACAGGGGGTTTCAGCCCCAGCATTTT	TRBD1	-	TRBV5-8	TRBJ1-5
CASSSDLYGTGKAFF	TGTGCCAGCAGCTCCGATCTCTATGGGACAGGGAAAGCTTTCTTT	TRBD1	-	TRBV7-9	TRBJ1-1
CASRDRGGFFSYEQYF	TGTGCCAGCAGGGATAGGGGGGGATTTTTCTCCTACGAGCAGTACTTC	-	few	TRBV28	TRBJ2-7